Listed below are T cell receptor beta chains from one sample, sequenced in a study of CD8 T cells in Susac syndrome. TCRdb reprocessed the immunoSEQ multiplex PCR reads via MiXCR and lists one record per CDR3 protein. Among about 120,000 distinct CDR3 sequences, about 95% were seen once, and the ten largest hold around 0.1%. Sequencing used CD4+ T cells from PBMCs. The receptors originated from a human donor in good health. CDR3s include the opening cysteine and the closing phenylalanine or tryptophan. The order of the fields is V gene, clone size, CDR3 length, D gene, J gene, CDR3 DNA, CDR3 protein. A D gene is named only where the DNA matches it firmly. The size entry is marked missing in some rows and otherwise reads once, few, many or a size class.

>TRBV14|.|16|TRBD1|TRBJ2-5
TGTGCCAGCAGCCCCCTCGGGACAGGGGAGGGAAAGACCCAGTACTTC
CASSPLGTGEGKTQYF
>TRBV14|.|15|.|TRBJ2-7
TGTGCCAGCAGCCAAGAGGGGGCCAGGATCTACGAGCAGTACTTC
CASSQEGARIYEQYF
>TRBV6-6|.|12|.|TRBJ2-7
TGTGCCAGCAGTTACGCCTTTAACGAGCAGTACTTC
CASSYAFNEQYF
>TRBV20-1|.|12|.|TRBJ2-5
TGCAGTGCTAGCCTGGGCGGGGAGACCCAGTACTTC
CSASLGGETQYF
>TRBV18|.|13|.|TRBJ2-5
TGTGCCAGCTCACCACCGTCCAGAGAGACCCAGTACTTC
CASSPPSRETQYF
>TRBV27|.|14|TRBD2|TRBJ2-2
TGTGCCAGCAGTTTCGCGGGGGTAACCGGGGAGCTGTTTTTT
CASSFAGVTGELFF
>TRBV7-2|.|13|.|TRBJ2-7
TGTGCCAGCAGCTTAAACAGGGAAAGCGAGCAGTACTTC
CASSLNRESEQYF
>TRBV3-1|.|13|.|TRBJ2-7
TGTGCCAGCAGCCAAGATCAGGACGGTCAGCAGTACTTC
CASSQDQDGQQYF
>TRBV2|.|14|TRBD2|TRBJ2-5
TGTGCCAGCAGTGCCTCACTAGCGCAAGAGACCCAGTACTTC
CASSASLAQETQYF
>TRBV5-1|.|15|TRBD1|TRBJ2-5
TGCGCCAGCAACTCACCTAACAGGGGACAAGAGACCCAGTACTTC
CASNSPNRGQETQYF
>TRBV19|once|15|TRBD1|TRBJ2-7
TGTGCCAGTAGGGGCTCGGGACAGAGCTCCTACGAGCAGTACTTC
CASRGSGQSSYEQYF
>TRBV2|.|15|TRBD2|TRBJ2-5
TGTGCCAGCAGTGGAGCGGGAGGCGAACAAGAGACCCAGTACTTC
CASSGAGGEQETQYF
>TRBV5-1|.|12|.|TRBJ2-7
TGCGCCAGCAGCTTCGACGGCGGGGAGCAGTACTTC
CASSFDGGEQYF
>TRBV7-2|.|12|.|TRBJ2-7
TGTGCCAGCAGCTTACAAGGAGGCGAGCAGTACTTC
CASSLQGGEQYF
>TRBV30|.|13|TRBD1|TRBJ2-7
TGTGCCTGGAGCCGGGACAGGCCTCTGCAGCAGTACTTC
CAWSRDRPLQQYF
>TRBV12-3/TRBV12-4|.|16|TRBD1|TRBJ1-1
TGTGCCAGCAGTTCCACCGGGACAGGGGATTACACTGAAGCTTTCTTT
CASSSTGTGDYTEAFF
>TRBV25-1|.|17|TRBD2|TRBJ2-5
TGTGCCAGCAGTGACGTTAGCGGGAGGGGAGGTGGGGAGACCCAGTACTTC
CASSDVSGRGGGETQYF
>TRBV5-1|.|15|.|TRBJ2-1
TGCGCCAGCAGCTTGGCTGGGGACTCCTACAATGAGCAGTTCTTC
CASSLAGDSYNEQFF
>TRBV7-2|once|14|.|TRBJ1-1
TGTGCCAGCAGCCGGACCGGGACATCGGATGAAGCTTTCTTT
CASSRTGTSDEAFF
>TRBV28|few|12|.|TRBJ1-2
TGTGCCAGCAGTTTGGTTAACTATGGCTACACCTTC
CASSLVNYGYTF
>TRBV27|.|14|TRBD1|TRBJ2-7
TGTGCCAGCGGAGCCGGGACAGGGGGTTACGAGCAGTACTTC
CASGAGTGGYEQYF
>TRBV3-1|.|15|TRBD2|TRBJ2-5
TGTGCCAGCAGCCAGAACGGGAGGGCATTTGAGACCCAGTACTTC
CASSQNGRAFETQYF
>TRBV18|.|15|TRBD1|TRBJ2-3
TGTGCCAGCTCACCAGGACAGGGGGAAGTGGATACGCAGTATTTT
CASSPGQGEVDTQYF
>TRBV18|.|16|.|TRBJ2-2
TGTGCCAGCTCATCGACCGGAGGGTCGGTCACCGGGGAGCTGTTTTTT
CASSSTGGSVTGELFF
>TRBV27|.|15|TRBD1|TRBJ2-7
TGTGCCAGCAGTCAGAACCGGGACAGCGCCTACGAGCAGTACTTC
CASSQNRDSAYEQYF
>TRBV12-3/TRBV12-4|.|13|.|TRBJ2-1
TGTGCCAGCAAGGGTTCAGGGTACAATGAGCAGTTCTTC
CASKGSGYNEQFF
>TRBV28|.|15|TRBD1|TRBJ1-5
TGTGCCAGCAGTCCCAGGACAGGGCCAAATCAGCCCCAGCATTTT
CASSPRTGPNQPQHF
>TRBV7-9|.|15|.|TRBJ2-2
TGTGCCAGCAGCTTCCCGACGATATTGAGCGGGGAGCTGTTTTTT
CASSFPTILSGELFF
>TRBV4-3|.|18|TRBD2|TRBJ2-1
TGCGCCAGCAGCCTTAGAACCTTAAGCGGGAGCTCCTACAATGAGCAGTTCTTC
CASSLRTLSGSSYNEQFF
>TRBV12-3/TRBV12-4|.|14|TRBD1|TRBJ2-5
TGTGCCAGCAGCTACCAGACAGGGAAAGAGACCCAGTACTTC
CASSYQTGKETQYF
>TRBV18|.|15|.|TRBJ1-1
TGTGCCAGCTCCCGCCTCCGGACAGCGAACACTGAAGCTTTCTTT
CASSRLRTANTEAFF
>TRBV5-1|.|15|TRBD2|TRBJ2-5
TGCGCCAGCAGCTTGGGGTCTAGCGGACAAGAGACCCAGTACTTC
CASSLGSSGQETQYF
>TRBV12-3/TRBV12-4|.|14|.|TRBJ1-5
TGTGCCAGCAGCCGGTCGGGTGGCAATCAGCCCCAGCATTTT
CASSRSGGNQPQHF
>TRBV6-4|.|13|TRBD1|TRBJ2-1
TGTGCCAGCAGTGACGGACCAGGGGGTGAGCAGTTCTTC
CASSDGPGGEQFF
>TRBV6-5|.|13|.|TRBJ2-4
TGTGCCAGCAGTTCACGACAGGGAGGCATTCAGTACTTC
CASSSRQGGIQYF
>TRBV7-2|.|15|.|TRBJ2-1
TGTGCCAGCAGTTCAGGGGGACTTGTTGGGAATGAGCAGTTCTTC
CASSSGGLVGNEQFF
>TRBV7-9|.|15|TRBD2|TRBJ2-4
TGTGCCAGCAGCTTAGCCAGCGGGACCAAAAACATTCAGTACTTC
CASSLASGTKNIQYF
>TRBV6-5|.|16|TRBD2|TRBJ2-7
TGTGCCAGCAGTTACGCCCTAGCGGGAGTGACCTACGAGCAGTACTTC
CASSYALAGVTYEQYF
>TRBV3-1|.|17|TRBD1|TRBJ2-4
TGTGCCAGCAGCCAAACATGGGACAGTCTAGCCAAAAACATTCAGTACTTC
CASSQTWDSLAKNIQYF
>TRBV7-2|.|12|.|TRBJ2-1
TGTGCCAGCAGCCCCACTAGATATGAGCAGTTCTTC
CASSPTRYEQFF
>TRBV2|.|14|TRBD2|TRBJ2-1
TGTGCCGGTCCGACTAGCGGGTCTTACAATGAGCAGTTCTTC
CAGPTSGSYNEQFF
>TRBV11-2|.|14|.|TRBJ2-3
TGTGCCAGCAGCCCAACAGGGAACACAGATACGCAGTATTTT
CASSPTGNTDTQYF
>TRBV5-6|.|15|.|TRBJ2-7
TGTGCCAGCAGTCACGGTAGGGTGAGGGGCTACGAGCAGTACTTC
CASSHGRVRGYEQYF
>TRBV12-3/TRBV12-4|.|16|.|TRBJ1-3
TGTGCCAGCAGTTTCTTGGCCGTCCTCTCTGGAAACACCATATATTTT
CASSFLAVLSGNTIYF
>TRBV7-3|once|16|TRBD2|TRBJ2-1
TGTGCCAGCAGCCTAGCGGGAGGGGAAACCTACAATGAGCAGTTCTTC
CASSLAGGETYNEQFF
>TRBV28|.|15|.|TRBJ2-7
TGTGCCAGCAGGAGTCCCGGGACAAAGACCTACGAGCAGTACTTC
CASRSPGTKTYEQYF
>TRBV19|.|13|TRBD1|TRBJ1-1
TGTGCCAGCGGGGACAGGCCAAACACTGAAGCTTTCTTT
CASGDRPNTEAFF
>TRBV7-8|.|16|TRBD2|TRBJ2-5
TGTGCCAGCAGCACTAGCGGGGGAGGGGTCCAAGAGACCCAGTACTTC
CASSTSGGGVQETQYF
>TRBV2|.|14|.|TRBJ2-7
TGTGCCAGCAGTGCGTGGACCCTGACCTACGAGCAGTACTTC
CASSAWTLTYEQYF
>TRBV18|.|16|.|TRBJ2-7
TGTGCCAGCTCACCATATCAGGGGTCGAATTCCTACGAGCAGTACTTC
CASSPYQGSNSYEQYF
>TRBV20-1|.|17|TRBD2|TRBJ2-3
TGCAGTGCTAGACAGCGGACTAGCGGGAGGGCCACAGATACGCAGTATTTT
CSARQRTSGRATDTQYF
>TRBV29-1|.|14|.|TRBJ2-1
TGCAGCGTTGAATCGTTCCTTAATGGGTATGAGCAGTTCTTC
CSVESFLNGYEQFF
>TRBV7-2|.|15|.|TRBJ2-1
TGTGCCAGCAGCCTTACAGGGTTGGCCTACAATGAGCAGTTCTTC
CASSLTGLAYNEQFF
>TRBV7-6|.|16|.|TRBJ2-1
TGTGCCAGCAGCTTGGTGGGGTCCAGCTCCTACAATGAGCAGTTCTTC
CASSLVGSSSYNEQFF
>TRBV4-3|.|16|.|TRBJ2-7
TGCGCCAGCAGCCAAGTCGGACCGGGACTCTACTACGAGCAGTACTTC
CASSQVGPGLYYEQYF
>TRBV2|once|10|TRBD2|TRBJ2-1
TGTGCCACGGGGAGGGATGAGCAGTTCTTC
CATGRDEQFF
>TRBV6-2/TRBV6-3|.|14|TRBD1|TRBJ1-1
TGTGCCAGCATTGGACAGGGGGCAGGCACTGAAGCTTTCTTT
CASIGQGAGTEAFF
>TRBV6-1|.|16|TRBD1|TRBJ2-2
TGTGCCAGCAGTGTATCACAGGGGAGGAACACCGGGGAGCTGTTTTTT
CASSVSQGRNTGELFF